These 2 T cell receptor beta chains originate from one sample sequenced in a study of human T cells and chemical hapten exposure. TCRdb re-analysed the RACE reads in MiXCR, keeping a single row per CDR3 protein. The table records more than 110,000 distinct CDR3 sequences, about 10% of them present only once. Time point denoted: patch test 2, 6 weeks after DPC sensitization. Treatment denoted: therapeutic diphenylcyclopropenone sensitization with weekly scalp DPC. Sequences were derived from whole blood, sampled in connection with sensitization to the hapten diphenylcyclopropenone (DPC). The receptors derive from a woman in her 50s with alopecia areata. Some clones in this sample may be carry-over from other donors' samples.

This clonotype was recorded many times. V usage is TRBV18 and J usage is TRBJ1-1; D not certain. Germline V gives CDR1 KGHSH, CDR2 LQKENI. The CDR3 sequence is 13 residues long. Trimming took off 7 bases at V and 5 bases at J, with 14 bases between the two ends. The CDR3 reads CASLQQRTTEAFF. CDR3 DNA sequence: TGTGCCAGCTTACAACAGCGAACTACTGAAGCTTTCTTT. Supplemented by reference TRBV18 and TRBJ1-1, the full variable domain reads NAGVMQNPRHLVRRRGQEARLRCSPMKGHSHVYWYRQLPEEGLKFMVYLQKENIIDESGMPKERFSAEFPKEGPSILRIQQVVRGDSAAYFCASLQQRTTEAFFGQGTRLTVV.

This clonotype was picked up many times. V usage is TRBV12-3 or TRBV12-4 and J usage is TRBJ2-7, with 8 bases identical to TRBD1. V dropped 0 bases and J dropped 7; count of bases not matched to a gene: 8. The CDR3 consists of 15 residues. CDR3 nucleotides: TGTGCCAGCAGTTTAGCGGGACAGGTGCCGGGGGAGCAGTACTTC. It codes for CASSLAGQVPGEQYF.